The present T cell receptor beta chain was sequenced within a study of T cells in Graves' hyperthyroidism and ophthalmopathy (dated by TCRdb to 2018 to 2020). Broadly, across the study: Peripheral blood samples were taken at initial diagnosis, before any treatment was given. To identify distinguishing TCR V-J signatures, a discovery cohort of 100 or so patients was used, comprising 43 with Graves' ophthalmopathy and around 57 with stable Graves' hyperthyroidism. Whether ophthalmopathy could be predicted prospectively was tested in an independent validation cohort made up of roughly 20 hyperthyroidism patients plus 17 patients who later progressed to ophthalmopathy. For training and testing, the 100 or so patients in the discovery cohort were randomly divided in a 7:3 ratio. In about 6 Graves' hyperthyroidism patients, the study also compared T-cell repertoires from thyroid tissue with T-cell repertoires from blood. After sampling, hyperthyroidism patients received methimazole starting at 30 mg daily, and ophthalmopathy patients received high-dose intravenous methylprednisolone. TCR Vbeta CDR3 sequencing of around 130 peripheral blood samples (fewer than 45 ophthalmopathy, roughly 72 hyperthyroidism and some 17 progressor patients) is reported in the paper. On the study overall, not on this receptor specifically: No statistical method was used to fix the sample size in advance, and group allocation was not hidden from the investigators. In validation, the model predicted progression to ophthalmopathy with around 71% sensitivity and approximately 72% specificity, a median of 6.5 months before onset. A 13 V-J signature model separated ophthalmopathy from stable hyperthyroidism, with about 88% sensitivity and 81.08% specificity in cross-validation and 80%/75% in testing. Most expanded thyroid clonotypes (frequency above 0.001) were also found in blood, which suggests that blood repertoires may mirror thyroid immune responses.

A patient counted as having stable Graves' hyperthyroidism if no progression to ophthalmopathy occurred over 18 months of follow-up. Hyperthyroidism patients were newly diagnosed, had a disease duration of under 2 months, and were aged 18 to 65 years. Exclusion was applied to patients with uncontrolled infections, other autoimmune diseases, pregnancy or lactation. Diagnoses were based on clinical symptoms, serum thyroxine and TRAb, thyroid ultrasound and orbital computed tomography. PBMCs were isolated from about 9 ml of fresh peripheral blood by Ficoll-Paque density gradient centrifugation. Total RNA was extracted with Trizol reagent, and quality was checked on an Agilent 2100 Bioanalyzer. To note about this clonotype: The antigen this receptor binds is unknown. No much larger clonotype is one base removed from it; base qualities were not supplied.

The TCR beta CDR3 regions were amplified from the RNA transcripts. A first-round RT-PCR of the TCR CDR3 used the HTBI primer set with the Qiagen OneStep RT-PCR kit. Libraries were constructed in a second round of multiplex PCR, after which size selection and purification were performed. Sequencing of the libraries was done on an Illumina HiSeq2000 using paired-end 100 bp reads. The original pipeline was this. SOAPnuke was used to process the raw data, with reads discarded if the reads contained adapters or uncalled bases, had a mean Phred below 15, or lacked an exact constant-primer or identifier match. High-quality paired reads were merged using COPE v1.2.5, and each unique nucleotide sequence was defined as a clonotype. Clonotypes were aligned to IMGT TRBV, TRBD and TRBJ reference segments using MiTCR v1.1. The analysis included only V-J combinations with a frequency above 0.0001, which together covered around 99% of the repertoires. A TCS score was defined as the ratio of F50 (clonal expansion) to E x V (chaos), with BLOSUM62-based TCRdist applied between CDR3 peptides within each V-J. Welch's t-statistics and random forest reduced roughly 540 V-J features to around 14, which were used in a naive Bayes classifier (R e1071). TCRdb redid the processing of the public reads, applying fastp at Q25 and MiXCR, and retained in-frame beta chains. Records with the same CDR3 protein are collapsed into one entry carrying the most frequent genes and DNA. These V and J calls derive from TCRdb rather than the authors' analysis. Present in this sample are about 96,000 distinct CDR3 sequences, around 50% of which were seen just once. The ten most abundant clones make up around 27% of the sample.

From cysteine to phenylalanine, the CDR3 is 14 amino acids long. The retained sequence is limited to the CDR3, 42 bases, with the frame set at the first base. The germline V gene provides CDR1 MNHEY and CDR2 SVGAGI. The germline V end is reduced by 6 bases and the J end by 4 bases; junction bases left unmatched: 8. The sequence joins TRBV6-5 to TRBJ2-5; a stretch of 7 junction bases matches TRBD2. The TCR sequence derives from a woman aged 40 to 50 with Graves' hyperthyroidism. The specimen sequenced was blood. The sequenced DNA is TGTGCCAGCAGAAATAGCGGGTGGGCAGAGACCCAGTACTTC. Translated, this gives CASRNSGWAETQYF.